The clone carrying this TCR beta chain has only one observation. What it binds is unknown. This record belongs to a study of cytomegalovirus exposure and HLA in healthy donors. Notes on the study in general: Being productive about 87% or about 30% of the time was typical of most TCR beta V segments in an earlier analysis. It was reported that the classifier diagnosed cytomegalovirus status with high specificity and sensitivity in both the original and validation cohorts. Excluded were some V segments that proved indistinguishable, including TRBV6-2 and TRBV6-3. Among TCR beta chains, those listed as cytomegalovirus-associated numbered roughly 150.

The study ran its PCR with 60 Vbeta and 13 Jbeta primers. Here immunoSEQ multiplex PCR was the method, and the copy in TCRdb shows in-frame clones only, minus some. The profile covers about 220,000 clones, with 76% appearing a single time and 0.63% taken by the ten largest. Trimming removed 1 base at V and 0 bases at J, with 7 bases between. The CDR3 length is 14 residues. Germline loops: CDR1 SGHVS, CDR2 FQNEAQ. The origin of this receptor is a man aged 18 to 30 in good health and CMV-seronegative. The chain carries TRBV7-8 and TRBJ2-7; D unresolved. Sequences were obtained from PBMCs. The CDR3 here is CASSLVERSYEQYF. The CDR3 DNA follows: TGTGCCAGCAGCTTAGTGGAGCGCTCCTACGAGCAGTACTTC.